Here is one T cell receptor beta chain with its context. Its antigen is as yet unknown. Three rounds of nested PCR, following a modified ARM-PCR protocol, produced the TCRbeta library. TCRdb passed the multiplex PCR reads through MiXCR, listing each CDR3 protein once. The data hold 65,000 to 75,000 distinct CDR3 sequences, with about 80% observed a single time. Trimming removed 5 bases at V and 11 bases at J, with 24 bases between. The CDR3 has 14 amino acids. Germline CDR1 and CDR2: DFQATT and SNEGSKA (reference sequence). This sample's RNA came from whole unsorted tissue. The data are from a study of tumor and adjacent non-tumor tissue in lung cancer. The study, taken as a whole, reports: Significantly higher TCR diversity was found in tumor than normal lung.

The TCR originated in a man aged 55 to 70 with non-small cell lung cancer. The material sequenced was lung tumor tissue. The chain has TRBV20-1 and TRBJ1-2; D is ambiguous. The CDR3 nucleotides read TGCAGTGCTCAAGCGACCGGGTTTAACTATAGATACACCTTC. It encodes CSAQATGFNYRYTF.